The clone carrying this T cell receptor (beta chain) appeared once. The data originate from a study of blood T cell repertoires in COVID-19. Study information: Specimens from acute and convalescent COVID-19 originated in the United States, Italy and Spain.

Sequencing was performed with immunoSEQ multiplex PCR; in TCRdb, only in-frame clones are kept and a portion is missing. The sample has 26,000 or so clones; around 90% are singletons. Germline values: CDR1 LGHNA, CDR2 YNFKEQ. This CDR3 is 16 amino acids long. Trimming removed 0 bases at V and 4 bases at J, with 12 bases between. The sample comprised peripheral blood. The chain is built from TRBV4-2 and TRBJ2-2, with TRBD1 as a possible D gene (5 bases). The receptor was isolated from a man aged 55 to 70 with active COVID-19. Here the CDR3 reads CASSQDEAGLTGELFF. In nucleotides, the CDR3 is TGTGCCAGCAGCCAAGATGAAGCAGGGCTCACCGGGGAGCTGTTTTTT.